The next 11 T cell receptor beta chains were all read from a single sample in a study of glioma-infiltrating T cells after dendritic cell vaccination. Assay: immunoSEQ multiplex PCR; the TCRdb copy retains only in-frame clones and omits some. The sample records 100,000 or so clones, around 80% being singletons. Time point meaning: after dendritic cell vaccination, including at tumor progression/relapse. Here the sequenced sample was blood, taken after dendritic cell vaccination. Receptor source: a human donor with glioblastoma.

The chain links TRBV4-1 to TRBJ2-7; 8 bases fit TRBD2. The CDR3 covers 16 residues. J lost 5 bases, V lost 1 base, and 10 bases had no gene match. The germline gives CDR1 MGHRA, CDR2 YSYEKL. CDR3 in amino acids: CASSQAGSSGFDEQYF. The CDR3 nucleotides read TGCGCCAGCAGCCAAGCTGGGTCTAGCGGGTTCGACGAGCAGTACTTC.

The chain employs TRBV6-1 and TRBJ2-7; possibly TRBD2 for D (6 bases). The CDR3 spans 14 residues. CDR1 is MNHNS, CDR2 SASEGT, per germline. Trimming left V 5 bases short and J 3 bases short, with 14 bases between. The chain's CDR3 is CASSRGTANYEQYF. The CDR3 coding sequence is TGTGCCAGCAGTCGCGGGACTGCCAACTACGAGCAGTACTTC.

This clone was seen only once. This chain connects TRBV11-2 to TRBJ1-5, with D unresolved. Germline CDR1 is SGHAT and CDR2 is FQNNGV. V was trimmed by 1 base and J by 5 bases, leaving 6 bases between them. The CDR3 contains 13 residues. In DNA, the CDR3 is TGTGCCAGCAGCTTAGCGAGGTATCAGCCCCAGCATTTT. Its translation: CASSLARYQPQHF.

This chain joins TRBV7-2 and TRBJ1-5; no definite D call. V was clipped by 3 bases and J by 9 bases, with 12 bases between them. The germline V gene has CDR1 SGHTA and CDR2 FQGNSA. The CDR3 has 13 residues. CDR3 bases: TGTGCCAGCAGCTTTCCGCCTAGTGGGCCCCAGCATTTT. It codes for CASSFPPSGPQHF.

This clone was recorded at least ten times. The rearrangement links TRBV29-1 to TRBJ1-2; 9 nucleotides agree with TRBD1. The germline gives CDR1 SQVTM, CDR2 ANQGSEA. Losses at the gene ends were 6 bases for V and 6 bases for J; bases not matched to a gene: 2. CDR3 length: 11 residues. The CDR3 bases are TGCAGCGTGGGACAGGGTCATGGCTACACCTTC. It translates to CSVGQGHGYTF.

The chain couples TRBV9 to TRBJ2-2, with D possibly TRBD1 on 6 matching bases. The germline V gene has CDR1 SGDLS and CDR2 YYNGEE. The CDR3 runs 14 residues. With 3 bases removed from V and 4 bases from J, the gap between germline ends came to 10 bases. This chain's CDR3 is CASSEGQSTGELFF. For the CDR3, the DNA is TGTGCCAGCAGCGAGGGACAATCCACCGGGGAGCTGTTTTTT.

The chain recombines TRBV19 with TRBJ1-3; D is undetermined. Deletions cut 4 bases from V and 0 bases from J, with 13 bases between. Germline loops: CDR1 LNHDA, CDR2 SQIVND (reference sequence). The CDR3 consists of 16 residues. The CDR3 spells CASSSIRRSSGNTIYF. The DNA of the CDR3 is TGTGCCAGTAGTAGTATACGGAGGAGCTCTGGAAACACCATATATTTT.

CDR3 sequence reads: CASSSLRQGEGTEAFF. The CDR3, as DNA: TGTGCCAGCAGCTCCCTTCGACAGGGGGAGGGCACTGAAGCTTTCTTT. V usage is TRBV5-4 and J usage is TRBJ1-1, with 9 positions matching TRBD1. V lost 3 bases, J lost 4 bases, and 10 bases stayed unmatched. This CDR3 is built from 16 residues. CDR1 is SGHNT and CDR2 is YYREEE in the germline V gene (reference sequence).

The chain is built from TRBV9 and TRBJ2-1; possibly TRBD2 for D (5 bases). The CDR3 has 14 residues. Germline V CDR1 and CDR2: SGDLS, YYNGEE. V shed 0 bases and J shed 7 bases, with 11 bases lying between them. CDR3 loop: CASSVAGIWNEQFF. The CDR3 DNA reads TGTGCCAGCAGCGTAGCGGGAATATGGAATGAGCAGTTCTTC.

The chain has TRBV27 and TRBJ2-1, with D possibly TRBD2 on 6 matching bases. This CDR3 region has 17 residues. V was pared by 6 bases and J by 3 bases, with 21 bases between. The V gene's germline CDR1 is MNHEY and CDR2 SMNVEV (reference sequence). The CDR3: CASRDSVGGDFYNEQFF. As DNA, the CDR3 is TGTGCCAGCAGAGACTCCGTGGGCGGGGACTTCTACAATGAGCAGTTCTTC.

This rearrangement joins TRBV19 to TRBJ1-4; D call uncertain. The CDR3 totals 16 residues. Trimming stripped 6 bases from V and 7 bases from J, with 21 bases between. In germline, CDR1 is LNHDA, CDR2 SQIVND (reference sequence). The CDR3 nucleotides read TGTGCCAGTAGGGTAAACCATCGCGGGTGGATTGAAAAACTGTTTTTT. Amino acids: CASRVNHRGWIEKLFF. Complete variable domain (other parts from reference TRBV19 and TRBJ1-4): DGGITQSPKYLFRKEGQNVTLSCEQNLNHDAMYWYRQDPGQGLRLIYYSQIVNDFQKGDIAEGYSVSREKKESFPLTVTSAQKNPTAFYLCASRVNHRGWIEKLFFGSGTQLSVL.